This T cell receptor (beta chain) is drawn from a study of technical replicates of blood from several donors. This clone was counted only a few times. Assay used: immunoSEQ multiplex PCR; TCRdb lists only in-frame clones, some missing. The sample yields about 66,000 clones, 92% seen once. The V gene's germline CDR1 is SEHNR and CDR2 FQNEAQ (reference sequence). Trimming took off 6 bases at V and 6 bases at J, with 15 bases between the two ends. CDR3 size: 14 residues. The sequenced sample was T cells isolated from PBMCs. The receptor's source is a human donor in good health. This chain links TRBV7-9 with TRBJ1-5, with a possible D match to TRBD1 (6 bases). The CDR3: CASSGQIKSQPQHF. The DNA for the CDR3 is TGTGCCAGCAGTGGACAGATAAAGAGTCAGCCCCAGCATTTT.